The entry below describes one TCR beta chain. There is no known antigen for this receptor. A junction end diverges from the germline sequence, so it may reflect a read error. Starting from 450 to 500 ng total RNA, TCRbeta-specific cDNA was produced by reverse transcription with a constant-region primer and ProtoScript II reverse transcriptase. Construction of the TCRbeta libraries relied on three nested rounds of multiplex PCR, following a slightly modified ARM-PCR procedure. Multiplex TRBV1-TRBV30 forward primers and a Cbeta reverse primer were used in the first two PCR rounds, each of which was run for about 10 cycles. Sample barcodes and Illumina adapters were added in a final 25-cycle PCR with Deep VentR polymerase. Amplicons of 200-500 bp were gel-purified with a QIAquick gel extraction kit before sequencing. The TCRbeta amplicons were sequenced with 250-bp paired-end reads on an Illumina HiSeq 2500. The original methods were these. To recover full CDR3 sequences, reads were quality-trimmed using Trimmomatic v0.33 and paired reads were then merged using FLASH v1.2.11. V, D and J germline segments were assigned to the rearranged TCRbeta sequences using MiGEC v1.2.1b. VDJtools v1.0.0 computed clonotype statistics and Shannon-Wiener diversity indices. To reduce sampling bias, subsequent analyses other than the diversity analysis used only the 250 most abundant clonotypes in each sample. The public sequencing data were trimmed at Q25 with fastp and processed into clonotypes with MiXCR by TCRdb, which kept only in-frame beta chains. Rows merge per CDR3 protein into single entries with the most common DNA and genes. These V and J calls rely on TCRdb rather than the paper's analysis. This sample holds roughly 22,000 distinct CDR3 sequences; 65% to 85% were observed only once. Jointly, the top ten make up 35% to 45% of the sample.

This sample is drawn from a study of tumor-infiltrating lymphocytes in primary liver carcinoma (dated by TCRdb to about 2017). Background for the entire study: Of the five patients (three men and two women, aged 30 to 69 years), four had hepatocellular carcinoma and one had combined HCC and intrahepatic cholangiocarcinoma. The five patients had tumors of stage T1-T3 N0M0, with maximum diameters ranging from 4.2 to 10 cm. Samples yielded roughly 3.65 to 7.13 million productive TCRbeta reads; read depth did not differ significantly between tissue types. Across five regions of each liver tumor, along with adjacent normal tissue and blood, the study brought together TCRbeta repertoire sequencing, expression microarrays and whole-exome sequencing. A total of roughly 35 specimens from 5 patients, comprising some 25 tumor regions, 5 adjacent noncancerous liver tissues and 5 peripheral blood samples, were covered by TCRbeta repertoire sequencing. To link TCRbeta repertoire diversity to the local molecular phenotype, the 20 to 25 tumor region samples were profiled with Agilent mRNA microarrays. Repertoires from technical replicates were highly reproducible, with mean shared-clone rates about 0.88 and correlation coefficients above 0.95. Broad study findings and their caveats: Because sequencing covered only the TCR beta chain and unpaired alpha chains were not captured, true repertoire diversity is likely underestimated. Only five patients were included in the study, and the authors note that the findings should be validated in a larger study. Only roughly 7-25% of top clones appeared in all five regions of a tumor, which suggests that tumor-infiltrating T cells are spatially heterogeneous. Repertoire overlap was found to be higher between tumor regions (mean about 35%) than between tumor-adjacent (roughly 17%) or tumor-blood (14%) pairs, consistent with antigen-driven expansion. Since the samples were bulk and unsorted, there was no way to compare CD4+ and CD8+ T cell repertoires. The top 250 clones made up a significantly larger repertoire fraction in tumors than in blood (p = 0.039).

The germline V gene specifies MNHNS as CDR1 and SASEGT as CDR2. The CDR3 starts with the cysteine, ends with the phenylalanine, and has 16 residues. Only the CDR3 DNA is retained, 48 bases long and in frame from the first base. Without any cell sorting, total RNA and DNA were co-extracted from approximately 20-30 mg of bulk tissue using the AllPrep DNA/RNA mini kit. Between late 2015 and 2016, a few patients in China with histopathologically diagnosed primary liver carcinoma had surgical resection. Chronic HBV infection was present in the patients, and the patients were treatment-naive at sampling. Five spatially separated regions were sampled per tumor: superior, inferior, left-lateral and right-lateral poles, plus the tumor centre. Histology showed that every tumor sample contained more than 80% viable tumor cells. Fresh tumor and adjacent tissue pieces were bisected, with one half stored in RNAlater at -80 degrees C and the other half sent for histology.

The chain employs TRBV6-1 and TRBJ1-5; D gene: possibly TRBD1, on 5 matching bases. The TCR originated in a woman in her thirties with primary liver carcinoma and hepatitis B virus infection. The sequenced material came from liver tumor tissue from sampling region 2. Explained via the paper, the cell subset or site label denotes: tumor region T2, inferior pole. The DNA sequence reads TGTGCCAGCAGTGAACGGGGGAGGGTCCCCAGTCAGTCCCAGCATTTT. This sequence encodes CASSERGRVPSQSQHF.